The 12 T cell receptor beta chains given below trace back to one sample, sequenced in a study of somatic mutations in cytotoxic T cells in rheumatoid arthritis. Repertoires were generated with immunoSEQ multiplex PCR, while TCRdb's copy carries only in-frame clones and drops some. In the table there are fewer than 30,000 clones, over 80% of which are singletons. The sequencing sample was made of CD8+ T cells sorted from blood. These TCRs come from a man aged 50 or older in good health.

This chain uses TRBV5-4 with TRBJ2-7, with 15 nucleotides matching TRBD2. V lost 4 bases and J lost 10; bases outside the gene matches: 9. Germline assignment: CDR1 SGHNT and CDR2 YYREEE (reference sequence). The CDR3 totals 15 residues. This CDR3 is CASSDPGTSGRFQYF. Written as DNA, the CDR3 is TGTGCCAGCAGCGATCCGGGGACTAGCGGGAGGTTTCAGTACTTC.

The CDR3 protein is CAWSVYVTGGEKLFF. The DNA for the CDR3 is TGTGCCTGGAGTGTATACGTTACGGGAGGTGAAAAACTGTTTTTT. This chain links TRBV30 with TRBJ1-4; D remains ambiguous. Trimming stripped 0 bases from V and 7 bases from J, with 15 bases between. Germline V gives CDR1 GTSNPN, CDR2 SVGIG (reference sequence). This CDR3 is 15 amino acids long.

The gene calls are TRBV5-1 and TRBJ2-1, with 10 bases fitting TRBD2. The length of the CDR3 is 19 residues. Losses at the gene ends were 4 bases for V and 0 bases for J; bases not matched to a gene: 13. Germline V gene data show CDR1 as SGHRS and CDR2 as YFSETQ. The CDR3 nucleotides read TGCGCCAGCAGCAATTTGGTACTAGCGGGACTAAGCTCCTACAATGAGCAGTTCTTC. Amino acids: CASSNLVLAGLSSYNEQFF.

The chain links TRBV19 to TRBJ1-1, with a tentative D call TRBD1 (6 bases). CDR1 and CDR2 from the germline V gene are LNHDA and SQIVND (reference sequence). V lost 4 bases, J lost 4 bases, and 16 bases lay in between. The CDR3 consists of 15 residues. CDR3 residues: CASSRNRELPTEAFF. CDR3 DNA sequence: TGTGCCAGTAGTAGAAACAGGGAATTGCCCACTGAAGCTTTCTTT.

This chain joins TRBV10-2 and TRBJ2-7; D possibly corresponds to TRBD1 (5 bases). Germline CDR1 WSHSY, CDR2 SAAADI. Deletions cut 3 bases from V and 0 bases from J, with 12 bases between. CDR3 length: 15 residues. Here the CDR3 reads CASSDSGISSYEQYF. CDR3 coding DNA: TGCGCCAGCAGTGATTCAGGGATTAGCTCCTACGAGCAGTACTTC.

The rearrangement uses TRBV9 and TRBJ1-1, with TRBD1 as a possible D gene (5 bases). Trimming cost V 0 bases and J 4 bases, with 13 bases left between them. The CDR3 is 15 amino acids. The germline V gene encodes CDR1 SGDLS and CDR2 YYNGEE. The CDR3 nucleotides read TGTGCCAGCAGCGTAGATGAGACGAGGGGCACTGAAGCTTTCTTT. Residues: CASSVDETRGTEAFF.

V and J are TRBV6-1 and TRBJ2-3; D gene ambiguous. Germline lookup yields CDR1 MNHNS and CDR2 SASEGT. Trimming took 3 bases from V and 4 from J, leaving 11 bases between them. CDR3 length: 14 amino acids. The CDR3 loop reads CASSESPGSDTQYF. In DNA form, the CDR3 reads TGTGCCAGCAGTGAGTCGCCGGGCTCAGATACGCAGTATTTT.

The chain employs TRBV5-1 and TRBJ2-3; D remains ambiguous. Germline CDR1 reads SGHRS; CDR2 reads YFSETQ. The V end lost 0 bases, the J end lost 1 base, and 6 bases lay between the germline ends. This CDR3 is built from 14 residues. The CDR3 DNA reads as TGCGCCAGCAGCTTGGTGATAGGCACAGATACGCAGTATTTT. Its translation: CASSLVIGTDTQYF.

The V call is TRBV15, the J call TRBJ2-7; 10 positions match TRBD2. The ends lost 1 base at V and 4 bases at J; junction bases unmatched: 4. The germline gives CDR1 LNHNV, CDR2 YYDKDF (reference sequence). The CDR3 is 15 amino acids. CDR3 nucleotides: TGTGCCACCAGCAGAGGGACTAGCGGAGTTTACGAGCAGTACTTC. Translating it yields CATSRGTSGVYEQYF.

The chain carries TRBV2 and TRBJ2-3, with D tentatively TRBD1 or TRBD2 (5 bases each). V lost 9 bases and J 3 bases, leaving 19 bases between the germline ends. The CDR3 length is 15 residues. The germline V gene has CDR1 SNHLY and CDR2 FYNNEI. CDR3 residues: CASPRVGESTDTQYF. The CDR3 region has the DNA TGTGCCAGTCCTCGCGTGGGGGAAAGTACAGATACGCAGTATTTT.

This clone was detected only once. This chain connects TRBV27 to TRBJ2-7; D is perhaps TRBD2 (6 bases). V lost 3 bases to trimming and J lost 3 bases, with 21 bases between them. Germline V gene lookup returns CDR1 MNHEY and CDR2 SMNVEV (reference sequence). The CDR3 extends over 17 amino acids. The CDR3 region is CASSFKLRDGYLYEQYF. For the CDR3, the DNA is TGTGCCAGCAGTTTTAAATTGCGGGACGGCTACCTCTACGAGCAGTACTTC.

V is TRBV27 and J is TRBJ2-7; D possibly uses TRBD1 or TRBD2 (5 bases each). The germline CDR1 and CDR2 sequences are MNHEY and SMNVEV (reference sequence). V shed 8 bases and J shed 0 bases, with 8 bases lying between them. This CDR3 spans 12 amino acids. This chain's CDR3 is CASRDHSYEQYF. CDR3 coding DNA: TGTGCCAGCCGGGACCACTCCTACGAGCAGTACTTC.